This T cell receptor (beta chain) was sequenced for a study of monozygotic twins with inflammatory bowel disease. Of note for this clonotype: Antigen: not known.

After re-calling the 5' RACE reads, TCRdb lists one entry per CDR3 protein, DNA absent. Its clone listing holds 160,000 or so distinct CDR3 sequences. Study-wide results and caveats: Patient repertoires may have gained variability from differing immunosuppressive treatments. Compared with healthy co-twins, IBD patients showed reduced TCRbeta repertoire diversity by inverse Simpson.

This CDR3 comprises 14 residues. The germline gives CDR1 MNHNS, CDR2 SASEGT. The chain joins TRBV6-1 to TRBJ1-1. The sequence was collected from a human donor with ulcerative colitis or Crohn's disease, or a healthy co-twin of an affected twin (not recorded which). Material: blood. Here the CDR3 reads CASSRLQMNTEAFF.